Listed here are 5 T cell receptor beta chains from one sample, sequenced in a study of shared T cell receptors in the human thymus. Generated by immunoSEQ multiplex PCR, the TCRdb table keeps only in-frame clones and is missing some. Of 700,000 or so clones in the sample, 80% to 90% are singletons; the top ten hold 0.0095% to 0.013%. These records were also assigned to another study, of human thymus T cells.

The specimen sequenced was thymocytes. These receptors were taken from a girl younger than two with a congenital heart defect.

CDR3 amino acids: CAISESYSHQPQHF. CDR3 nucleotides: TGTGCCATCAGTGAGTCGTACAGCCATCAGCCCCAGCATTTT. The V gene is TRBV10-3, the J gene TRBJ1-5; the D is unclear. Germline values: CDR1 ENHRY, CDR2 SYGVKD. V was cut by 0 bases and J by 5 bases, with 8 bases left in between. The CDR3 contains 14 residues.

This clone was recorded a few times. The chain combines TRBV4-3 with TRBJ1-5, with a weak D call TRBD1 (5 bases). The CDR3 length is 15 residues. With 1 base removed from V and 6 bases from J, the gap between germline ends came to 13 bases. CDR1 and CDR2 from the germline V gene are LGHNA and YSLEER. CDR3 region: CASSQVLGVGQPQHF. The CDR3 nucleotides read TGCGCCAGCAGCCAAGTCTTAGGGGTGGGTCAGCCCCAGCATTTT.

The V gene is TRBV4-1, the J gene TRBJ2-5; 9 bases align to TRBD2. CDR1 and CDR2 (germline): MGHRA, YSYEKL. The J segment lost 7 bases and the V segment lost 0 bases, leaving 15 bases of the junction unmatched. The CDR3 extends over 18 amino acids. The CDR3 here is CASSQDSVAGVPWGTQYF. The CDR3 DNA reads TGCGCCAGCAGCCAAGATTCGGTAGCGGGGGTACCCTGGGGGACCCAGTACTTC.

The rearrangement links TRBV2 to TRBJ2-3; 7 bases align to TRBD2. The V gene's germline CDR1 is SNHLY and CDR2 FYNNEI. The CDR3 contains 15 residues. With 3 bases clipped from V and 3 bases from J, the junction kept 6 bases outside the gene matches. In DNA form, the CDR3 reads TGTGCCAGCAGTGAGTGGACTAGTGAAACAGATACGCAGTATTTT. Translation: CASSEWTSETDTQYF.

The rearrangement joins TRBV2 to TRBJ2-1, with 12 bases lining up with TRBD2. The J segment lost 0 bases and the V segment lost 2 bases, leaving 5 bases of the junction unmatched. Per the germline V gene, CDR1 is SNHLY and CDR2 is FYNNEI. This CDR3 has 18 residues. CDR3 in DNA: TGTGCCAGCAGTGAATGGACTAGCGGGGATATCTCCTACAATGAGCAGTTCTTC. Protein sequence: CASSEWTSGDISYNEQFF.